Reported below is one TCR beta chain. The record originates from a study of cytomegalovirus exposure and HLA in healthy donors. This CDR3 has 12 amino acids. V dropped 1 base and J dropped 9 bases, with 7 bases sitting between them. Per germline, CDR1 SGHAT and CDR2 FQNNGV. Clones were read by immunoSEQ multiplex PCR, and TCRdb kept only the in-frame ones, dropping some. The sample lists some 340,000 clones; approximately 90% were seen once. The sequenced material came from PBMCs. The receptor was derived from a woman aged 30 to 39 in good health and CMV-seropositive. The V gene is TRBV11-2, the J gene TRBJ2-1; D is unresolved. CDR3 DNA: TGTGCCAGCAGCTTAGTGATTGCTGAGCAGTTCTTC. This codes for CASSLVIAEQFF.